This T cell receptor (beta chain) is from a study of blood T cell repertoires in COVID-19 (dated by TCRdb to 2020 to 2022). Context from the whole study: The collaborator samples originated in the United States, Italy and Spain and spanned the acute and convalescent phases of COVID-19. Nearly every sample came with metadata listing a de-identified subject ID, COVID-19 status, age in years and sex. The material from the prospective study consisted of cDNA or gDNA derived from T cells, B-cell-depleted T cells, or PBMCs. HLA class I and class II types, where available, came from metadata supplied by the sample provider rather than from assay-based typing. The samples were drawn from two sources: the first 160 participants of the ongoing ImmuneRACE study, and 1,200 or so subjects contributed by 6 global collaborators. A freely available public database, intended as a resource for researchers studying the immune response to SARS-CoV-2, is where the repertoires were released. Deeply sampled blood TCRbeta repertoires from subjects exposed to, actively infected with, or recovered from COVID-19 were included in the dataset.

The collaborating institutions used their own protocols to collect whole blood in K2EDTA tubes. For TCRbeta analysis, collaborator samples were shipped as frozen whole blood, as isolated PBMCs, or as DNA extracted from either sample type. TCRbeta CDR3 regions were amplified from genomic DNA using the immunoSEQ Assay, a bias-controlled multiplex PCR. Per the source publication's procedure: The number of nucleated cells in each sample was estimated from the amplification of reference gene primers within the assay. To quantify the absolute abundance of each unique TCRbeta CDR3 rearrangement, sequence reads were collapsed and filtered. Productive Simpson clonality was computed per sample as the square root of Simpson's diversity index over productive rearrangements. As stored in TCRdb, this immuneACCESS dataset retains in-frame rearrangements with V and J assigned. A fraction of the clones does not appear; measured against another copy, unresolved V genes explain less than half of the discrepancy, and the remainder lacks a known reason. V, J and clone size are taken as reported in that table, and D and trimming were inferred from the DNA itself. The sample table contains about 200,000 clones; only one count was recorded for less than 90% of them. The ten most abundant clones make up roughly 2.4% of the sample.

Findings and caveats that apply to the study as a whole: How much clinical and demographic metadata was included differed by source and by participant, and the metadata was provided uncurated.

There are 12 amino acids in the CDR3, from cysteine to phenylalanine inclusive. Only the CDR3 region is kept as DNA, spanning 36 bases read in frame from base 1. V loses 2 bases, J loses 6 bases, and the germline ends lie 9 bases apart. For CDR1 and CDR2, the germline V gene lists SGHDT and YYEEEE. Remarks on this clone: No antigen is known for it. Base qualities are missing; no much larger clone stands one base away.

Here the chain combines TRBV5-6 and TRBJ2-7; possibly the D gene is TRBD2, per 6 matching bases. The material sequenced was peripheral blood. This clonotype originated in a woman aged 45-59 years with acute or convalescent COVID-19. The CDR3 reads CASSLAGGEQYF. The nucleotide sequence reads as follows: TGTGCCAGCAGCTTAGCCGGGGGCGAGCAGTACTTC.